This T cell receptor (beta chain) was recorded in a study of memory CD4+ T cells and cytomegalovirus serostatus. Study summary: Donors were healthy Belgian adults, several CMV seropositive and 20 to 25 seronegative. Study-wide points: CMV serostatus prediction reached median AUC approximately 0.95, or 0.91 with US-trained model.

V was cut by 0 bases and J by 0 bases, with 5 bases left in between. The CDR3 is made up of 13 amino acids. Germline V gene sequence: CDR1 GTSNPN, CDR2 SVGIG (reference sequence). The sort gate was single viable CD3+CD4+CD8-CD45RO+ cells for memory CD4+ T cells. This clone was recorded once. What it binds is not known. Using immunoSEQ multiplex PCR, the repertoire was profiled, and TCRdb retains in-frame clones only, with some absent. Counted here are some 50,000 clones, around 80% occurring once; the ten biggest clones make up roughly 1.5%. The material sequenced was memory CD4+ T cells from blood. The V call is TRBV30, the J call TRBJ2-5; D unresolved. The receptor was isolated from an adult in good health and CMV-seronegative. The CDR3 sequence: CAWSVQNQETQYF. The CDR3 bases are TGTGCCTGGAGTGTACAGAACCAAGAGACCCAGTACTTC.